This T cell receptor beta chain appears in the sequencing data of a study of CD8+CD57+ T cells in acquired aplastic anemia (dated by TCRdb to between 2017 and 2018). Turning to the overall study: Extracted DNA from sorted CD4+ and CD8+ cells averaged approximately 3 ug, ranging from roughly 0.17 to 27.4 ug. Mean read counts for healthy donor samples were around 10 million for CD4+ cells and roughly 12 million for CD8+ cells. The paper's findings and limits, for the study overall: Over 25 CD8+ CDR3 sequences were found in both patients and controls but appeared to be highly expressed in patients and within the immunodominant clones of the patients. CD8+ Simpson's diversity did not differ significantly between patients and healthy controls (P=0.060).

Genomic DNA served as template for TCR beta VDJ combination and CDR3 sequence profiling. An Illumina HiSeq 2000 was used for TCR repertoire sequencing. The paper's processing steps were these. TRBV/TRBJ rearrangement plots, CDR3 size and DJ length profiles, and Simpson's diversity index were used to evaluate the repertoires. The immunodominant clone was defined as the most abundant DNA sequence in deep sequencing data. CDR3 amino acid sequences were screened for sharing across subjects and were compared with published repertoires and the VDJdb database. The public reads were reprocessed in TCRdb via fastp at Q25 and MiXCR, keeping in-frame beta chains. Rows matching on CDR3 protein sequence are summarized as one entry with the most common DNA and genes. TCRdb, not the original authors, processed these V and J calls. The sample table shows approximately 32,000 distinct CDR3 sequences, and approximately 73% are seen once. Jointly, the top ten make up about 23% of the sample.

The CDR3 runs 14 residues from the cysteine to the phenylalanine. Only the CDR3 DNA is retained, 42 bases long and in frame from the first base. CDR1 and CDR2, looked up from the germline V gene, are ENHRY and SYGVKD. Trimming removed 6 bases from V and 6 bases from J; the gene matches leave 4 bases unexplained. TCR repertoires of sorted CD4+ and CD8+ blood T cells from severe aplastic anemia patients and healthy subjects were deep-sequenced in the study. Ficoll-Paque density gradient centrifugation was used to isolate peripheral blood mononuclear cells. CD4+ and CD8+ T cells were sorted by FACS or magnetic beads before DNA extraction. With regard to this clonotype: It has no known antigen specificity. No clone much larger than this one lies a single base away; base qualities are absent.

The source is a human donor in good health, serving as a control. Sequencing input: sorted CD4+, CD8+, or CD8+CD57+ T cells (not recorded which) from PBMCs. The chain links TRBV10-3 with TRBJ2-2, with 10 bases matching TRBD2. The bases read TGTGCCATCAGGCCAGGGACTAGCGCCGGGGAGCTGTTTTTT. It codes for CAIRPGTSAGELFF.